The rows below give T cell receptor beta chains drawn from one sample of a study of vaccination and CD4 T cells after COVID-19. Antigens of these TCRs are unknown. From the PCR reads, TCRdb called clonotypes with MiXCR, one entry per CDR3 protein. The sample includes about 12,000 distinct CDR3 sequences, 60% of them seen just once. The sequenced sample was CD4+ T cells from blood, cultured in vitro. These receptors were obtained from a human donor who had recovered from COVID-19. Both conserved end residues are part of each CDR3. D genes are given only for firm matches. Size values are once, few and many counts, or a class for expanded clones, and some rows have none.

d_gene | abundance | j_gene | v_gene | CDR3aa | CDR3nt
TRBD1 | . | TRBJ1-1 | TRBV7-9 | CASSPTGGWAEAFF | TGTGCCAGCAGCCCAACAGGGGGCTGGGCTGAAGCTTTCTTT
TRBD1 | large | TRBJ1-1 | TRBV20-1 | CSAETGPPHTEAFF | TGCAGTGCTGAGACAGGGCCCCCTCACACTGAAGCTTTCTTT
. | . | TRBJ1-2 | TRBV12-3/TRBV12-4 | CASTPGLGPNYGYTF | TGTGCCAGCACCCCTGGGTTAGGGCCTAACTATGGCTACACCTTC
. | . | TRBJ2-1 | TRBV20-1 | CSASKDPGDSNEQFF | TGCAGTGCTAGTAAGGACCCCGGAGACTCTAATGAGCAGTTCTTC
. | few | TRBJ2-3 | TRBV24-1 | CATSDQNGDTQYF | TGTGCCACCAGTGACCAAAACGGAGATACGCAGTATTTT
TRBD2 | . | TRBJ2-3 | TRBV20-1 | CSADTGTSGPDTQYF | TGCAGTGCTGATACCGGGACTAGCGGCCCAGATACGCAGTATTTT
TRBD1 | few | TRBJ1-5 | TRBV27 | CASRSAGTGGNQPQHF | TGTGCCAGCAGATCGGCCGGGACAGGGGGCAATCAGCCCCAGCATTTT
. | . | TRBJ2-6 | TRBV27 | CASSPRSSSGANVLTF | TGTGCCAGCTCCCCCAGGTCCTCCTCTGGGGCCAACGTCCTGACTTTC
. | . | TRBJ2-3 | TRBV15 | CATSRVSFGVDTQYF | TGTGCCACCAGCAGAGTCTCGTTTGGGGTAGATACGCAGTATTTT
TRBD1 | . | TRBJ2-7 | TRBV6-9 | CASIGGEFRDRGHEQYF | TGTGCCAGCATTGGGGGGGAATTCCGGGACAGGGGCCACGAGCAGTACTTC
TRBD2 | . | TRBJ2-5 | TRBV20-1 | CSAGAGGSQETQYF | TGCAGTGCAGGCGCCGGGGGGTCCCAAGAGACCCAGTACTTC
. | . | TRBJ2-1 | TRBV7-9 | CASSLGVARNEQFF | TGTGCCAGCAGCTTAGGGGTGGCTAGAAATGAGCAGTTCTTC
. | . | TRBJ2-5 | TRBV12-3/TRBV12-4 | CASSFGETQYF | TGTGCCAGCAGTTTCGGAGAGACCCAGTACTTC
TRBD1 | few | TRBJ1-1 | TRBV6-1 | CASSRQGNTEAFF | TGTGCCAGCAGCAGACAGGGAAACACTGAAGCTTTCTTT
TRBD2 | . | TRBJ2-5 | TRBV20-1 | CSVPKPRGETQYF | TGCAGTGTCCCGAAACCGCGGGGGGAGACCCAGTACTTC
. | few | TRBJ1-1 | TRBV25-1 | CASSRQGRTEAFF | TGTGCCAGCAGTCGTCAGGGTAGAACTGAAGCTTTCTTT
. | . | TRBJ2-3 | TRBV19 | CASTPFASTDTQYF | TGTGCCAGTACCCCGTTCGCTAGCACAGATACGCAGTATTTT
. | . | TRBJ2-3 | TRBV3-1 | CASSPDSRTDTQYF | TGTGCCAGCAGCCCGGATAGTAGGACAGATACGCAGTATTTT
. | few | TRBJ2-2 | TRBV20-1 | CSASSGTQPGELFF | TGCAGTGCTAGTTCCGGGACCCAGCCCGGGGAGCTGTTTTTT
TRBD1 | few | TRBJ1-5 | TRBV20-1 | CSAGRQGINQPQHF | TGCAGTGCTGGTCGACAGGGGATCAATCAGCCCCAGCATTTT
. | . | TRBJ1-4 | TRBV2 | CASRQAGAHEKLFF | TGTGCCAGCAGGCAAGCGGGGGCGCATGAAAAACTGTTTTTT
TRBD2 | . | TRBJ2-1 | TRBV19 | CASSVSPAGGSYNEQFF | TGTGCCAGTAGTGTATCTCCGGCGGGAGGTTCCTACAATGAGCAGTTCTTC
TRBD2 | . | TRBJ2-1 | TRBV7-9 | CASSTQREIYNEQFF | TGTGCCAGCAGCACCCAGCGGGAGATTTACAATGAGCAGTTCTTC
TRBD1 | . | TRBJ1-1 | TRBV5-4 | CASSDPSGGSTEAFF | TGTGCCAGCAGCGACCCCTCAGGGGGGAGCACTGAAGCTTTCTTT
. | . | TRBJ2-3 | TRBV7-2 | CASSSLGLGDTQYF | TGTGCCAGCAGCTCCCTTGGTCTCGGAGATACGCAGTATTTT
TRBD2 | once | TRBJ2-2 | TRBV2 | CASRSLAGLNTGELFF | TGTGCCAGCAGATCCCTAGCGGGACTGAACACCGGGGAGCTGTTTTTT
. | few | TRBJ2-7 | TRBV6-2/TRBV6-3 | CASSNPASRREQYF | TGTGCCAGCAGTAACCCAGCAAGTCGTAGGGAGCAGTACTTC
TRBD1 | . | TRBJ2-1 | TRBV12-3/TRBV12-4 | CASSLDRGWHNEQFF | TGTGCCAGCAGTTTAGACAGGGGATGGCACAATGAGCAGTTCTTC
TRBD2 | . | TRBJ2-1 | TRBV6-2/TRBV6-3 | CASSYSRNLAGAYNEQFF | TGTGCCAGCAGTTACTCGAGAAATCTAGCGGGAGCCTACAATGAGCAGTTCTTC
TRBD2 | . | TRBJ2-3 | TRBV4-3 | CASSQGRSGGSTDTQYF | TGCGCCAGCAGCCAAGGACGTAGCGGGGGGAGCACAGATACGCAGTATTTT
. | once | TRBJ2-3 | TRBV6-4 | CASILTRGGQAGDTQYF | TGTGCCAGCATTCTCACTCGGGGGGGACAGGCTGGGGATACGCAGTATTTT
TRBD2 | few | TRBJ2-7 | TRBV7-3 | CASRPAGGSYEQYF | TGTGCCAGCAGGCCAGCGGGAGGCTCCTACGAGCAGTACTTC
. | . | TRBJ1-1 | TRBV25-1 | CASSEYMEAFF | TGTGCCAGCAGTGAATATATGGAAGCTTTCTTT
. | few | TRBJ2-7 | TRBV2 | CASSVQQGDYEQYF | TGTGCCAGCAGTGTACAACAGGGAGACTACGAGCAGTACTTC
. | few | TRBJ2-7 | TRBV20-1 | CSASRSGREQYF | TGCAGTGCTAGTAGGTCCGGGCGTGAGCAGTACTTC